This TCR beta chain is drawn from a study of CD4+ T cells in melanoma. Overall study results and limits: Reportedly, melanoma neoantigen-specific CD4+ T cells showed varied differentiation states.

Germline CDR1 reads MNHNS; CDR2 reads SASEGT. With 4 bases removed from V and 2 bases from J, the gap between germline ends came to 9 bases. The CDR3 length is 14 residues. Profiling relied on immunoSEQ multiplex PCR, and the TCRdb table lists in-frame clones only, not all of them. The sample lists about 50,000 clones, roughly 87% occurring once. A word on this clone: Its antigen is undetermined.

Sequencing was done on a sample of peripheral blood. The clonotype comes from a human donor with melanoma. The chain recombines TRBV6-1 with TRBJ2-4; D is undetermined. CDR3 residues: CASSGPRPKNIQYF. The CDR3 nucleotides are TGTGCCAGCAGTGGCCCCAGGCCCAAAAACATTCAGTACTTC.